This entry lists 20 T cell receptor beta chains sequenced from one sample in a study of T-cell memory formation after mild COVID-19. TCRdb reprocessed the 5' RACE reads with MiXCR, giving one entry per CDR3 protein. Of hundreds of thousands of distinct CDR3 sequences listed, roughly a fifth are singletons. Sequences were obtained from PBMCs or a T cell subset sorted from them (not recorded which). The receptors shown here come from an adult woman who had mild COVID-19 (a few samples of this study predate the infection). Cell type and time point are not known.

Only a few counts were recorded for this clonotype. A much larger clone lies one base from this, so it may be a read error. The rearrangement joins TRBV6-5 to TRBJ2-3, with no clear D. Germline V gives CDR1 MNHEY, CDR2 SVGAGI. Trimming removed 6 bases at V and 4 bases at J, with 5 bases between. This CDR3 region has 11 residues. The CDR3 DNA reads TGTGCCAGCAGCAACTCAGATACGCAGTATTTT. It yields the protein CASSNSDTQYF.

The chain employs TRBV7-2 and TRBJ1-2, with no clear D. Trimming removed 3 bases from V and 4 bases from J, with 9 bases in between. Germline V gene sequence: CDR1 SGHTA, CDR2 FQGNSA. This CDR3 spans 13 amino acids. For the CDR3, the DNA is TGTGCCAGCAGCTTTTCAGGCGCCTATGGCTACACCTTC. Its translation: CASSFSGAYGYTF.

The CDR3 nucleotides read TGTGCCAGCAGCCAGGGACTATCCTACCAAGAGACCCAGTACTTC. It yields the protein CASSQGLSYQETQYF. V and J are TRBV7-9 and TRBJ2-5, with TRBD2 matching 7 bases. The germline V gene encodes CDR1 SEHNR and CDR2 FQNEAQ (reference sequence). This CDR3 comprises 15 residues. The V and J ends lost 5 bases and 0 bases, in that order; junction bases with no gene match: 6.

This clonotype was found many times. The chain uses TRBV5-1 and TRBJ1-2; 9 bases map to TRBD1. The CDR3 sequence is 13 residues long. The trim removed 4 bases at V and 8 bases at J, leaving 6 bases unmatched. In germline, CDR1 is SGHRS, CDR2 YFSETQ. The CDR3, as DNA: TGCGCCAGCAGCCGGAACAGGGGGCGAGGCTACACCTTC. As protein: CASSRNRGRGYTF.

This chain links TRBV4-1 with TRBJ1-4; D gene ambiguous. With 4 bases removed from V and 5 bases from J, the gap between germline ends came to 11 bases. The CDR3 length is 14 residues. The germline V gene encodes CDR1 MGHRA and CDR2 YSYEKL. CDR3 amino acids: CASSRNGPNEKLFF. CDR3 DNA sequence: TGCGCCAGCAGCCGCAATGGCCCAAATGAAAAACTGTTTTTT.

V is TRBV7-6 and J is TRBJ2-7, with 12 positions matching TRBD2. Germline V CDR1 and CDR2: SGHVS, FNYEAQ. Trimming cost V 4 bases and J 7 bases; bases outside gene matches: 8. The CDR3 is 15 residues long. The CDR3 spells CASSSLAGGPIEQYF. Here the CDR3 DNA reads TGTGCCAGCAGCTCTCTAGCGGGGGGGCCGATTGAGCAGTACTTC.

The table lists this clonotype with a few counts. The chain links TRBV3-1 to TRBJ1-5; D is perhaps TRBD1 (5 bases). CDR3 length: 15 residues. Trimming removed 0 bases from V and 7 bases from J, with 13 bases in between. The V gene's germline CDR1 is LGHDT and CDR2 YNNKEL (reference sequence). The CDR3 sequence: CASSQDQGWEQPQHF. Written as DNA, the CDR3 is TGTGCCAGCAGCCAAGATCAGGGTTGGGAACAGCCCCAGCATTTT.

This clonotype showed up just a few times. The chain recombines TRBV7-9 with TRBJ2-5; D is possibly TRBD2 (5 bases). CDR1 SEHNR and CDR2 FQNEAQ come from the germline V gene (reference sequence). Trimming removed 0 bases at V and 2 bases at J, with 13 bases between. The CDR3 extends over 16 amino acids. In DNA, the CDR3 is TGTGCCAGCAGCTTAGCGCGAGACTACACTCAAGAGACCCAGTACTTC. Protein sequence: CASSLARDYTQETQYF.

This clonotype was counted a few times. The chain carries TRBV7-8 and TRBJ2-1, with TRBD1 matching over 10 bases. The CDR3 is 16 residues long. Unmatched junction bases numbered 4, after V lost 5 bases and J lost 0 bases. Germline CDR1 SGHVS, CDR2 FQNEAQ. CDR3 DNA sequence: TGTGCCAGCAGCCAATGGACAGGGGGCTCCTACAATGAGCAGTTCTTC. Its protein product is CASSQWTGGSYNEQFF.

The chain couples TRBV7-6 to TRBJ1-2; D gene uncertain. CDR3 size: 13 residues. CDR1 and CDR2 (germline): SGHVS, FNYEAQ. Trimming took 5 bases from V and 6 from J, leaving 13 bases between them. The CDR3 region is CASSPTTDDGYTF. The CDR3, as DNA: TGTGCCAGCAGCCCCACGACGGACGATGGCTACACCTTC.

V and J are TRBV12-3 or TRBV12-4 and TRBJ1-4; tentative D call: TRBD1 (6 bases). The V and J ends lost 5 bases and 7 bases respectively, with 20 bases between them. This CDR3 spans 16 amino acids. The CDR3 region has the DNA TGTGCCAGCAGTCGATCCAGGACAGTATGGGGTGAAAAACTGTTTTTT. Its protein product is CASSRSRTVWGEKLFF.

The chain uses TRBV5-1 and TRBJ2-4, with 8 bases fitting TRBD2. Looked up from germline, CDR1 is SGHRS and CDR2 is YFSETQ. CDR3 size: 14 residues. Trimming at V came to 6 bases and at J to 5 bases, leaving 7 bases not matched to a gene. The CDR3 nucleotides read TGCGCCAGCATGAGCGGGGGCGCCGAAAACATTCAGTACTTC. Translated: CASMSGGAENIQYF.

This clonotype was seen more than once but under ten times. The rearrangement joins TRBV6-5 to TRBJ2-1; tentative D call: TRBD2 (6 bases). This CDR3 is built from 15 residues. Trimming took off 5 bases at V and 2 bases at J, with 13 bases between the two ends. CDR1 MNHEY and CDR2 SVGAGI come from the germline V gene. CDR3 nucleotide sequence: TGTGCCAGCAGTCCCGGGGTAGCGGCCTACAATGAGCAGTTCTTC. Residues: CASSPGVAAYNEQFF.

The genes are TRBV11-1 and TRBJ2-7, with no clear D. V was cut by 2 bases and J by 0 bases, with 11 bases left in between. This CDR3 has 15 residues. Germline CDR1 SGHAT, CDR2 FQDESV (reference sequence). CDR3 in amino acids: CASSLSGASSYEQYF. The CDR3 bases are TGTGCCAGCAGCTTATCTGGCGCGAGCTCCTACGAGCAGTACTTC.

CDR3 residues: CASSRLGTDNEQFF. CDR3 sequence (DNA): TGCGCCAGCAGCCGACTCGGGACGGACAATGAGCAGTTCTTC. The J gene is TRBJ2-1, the V gene TRBV5-1; either TRBD1 or TRBD2 may fit D (5 bases each). This CDR3 has 14 amino acids. Trimming pared 4 bases from V and 5 bases from J, leaving 13 bases between. The V gene's germline CDR1 is SGHRS and CDR2 YFSETQ.

The chain carries TRBV7-9 and TRBJ2-1, with D unclear. The V and J ends lost 4 bases and 0 bases respectively, with 13 bases between them. Per the germline V gene, CDR1 is SEHNR and CDR2 is FQNEAQ (reference sequence). The CDR3 has 16 amino acids. DNA of the CDR3: TGTGCCAGCAGCTCGCCAGGCCCTAGCTCCTACAATGAGCAGTTCTTC. It translates to CASSSPGPSSYNEQFF.

The sample holds many counts of this clonotype. The chain is built from TRBV7-8 and TRBJ2-7; 8 nucleotides agree with TRBD1. The CDR3 runs 14 residues. Germline CDR1 and CDR2: SGHVS and FQNEAQ. J gave up 3 bases and V 5 bases, and 6 bases lay outside the gene matches. The CDR3 nucleotides read TGTGCCAGCAGCGGACGGACAGGGCTCTACGAGCAGTACTTC. Protein: CASSGRTGLYEQYF.

The rearrangement links TRBV12-3 or TRBV12-4 to TRBJ2-5; D is perhaps TRBD2 (5 bases). Trimming took off 2 bases at V and 2 bases at J, with 12 bases between the two ends. This CDR3 contains 15 residues. CDR3 amino acids: CASSLRRSGQETQYF. The DNA of the CDR3 is TGTGCCAGCAGTTTACGTCGGAGCGGTCAAGAGACCCAGTACTTC.

This clonotype was seen only a few times. The chain has TRBV6-1 and TRBJ2-1; D call uncertain. The CDR3 totals 12 residues. Looked up from germline, CDR1 is MNHNS and CDR2 is SASEGT. Trimming removed 3 bases from V and 5 bases from J, with 5 bases in between. CDR3 sequence: CASSESDNEQFF. CDR3 sequence (DNA): TGTGCCAGCAGTGAGTCCGACAATGAGCAGTTCTTC.

This clonotype was detected many times. The chain recombines TRBV10-3 with TRBJ2-7, with 10 bases lining up with TRBD1. This CDR3 comprises 15 residues. Trimming at V came to 2 bases and at J to 3 bases, leaving 4 bases not matched to a gene. Germline CDR1 reads ENHRY; CDR2 reads SYGVKD. CDR3 nucleotide sequence: TGTGCCATCAGTGAGAGGACAGGGGGAAACTACGAGCAGTACTTC. Protein product: CAISERTGGNYEQYF.